One sample yielded the 21 T cell receptor beta chains listed below, sequenced in a study of OX40 agonist ivuxolimab in advanced cancers. Some clones are missing from TCRdb's copy, which holds only in-frame ones; the method was immunoSEQ multiplex PCR. The sample lists around 75,000 clones; around 90% were seen once. The sequencing used CD4+ or CD8+ T cells sorted from blood, collected in a trial of the OX40 agonist ivuxolimab. These receptors were obtained from an adult with an advanced solid tumor such as melanoma, head and neck, liver or kidney cancer.

This chain uses TRBV6-1 with TRBJ1-1; D uncertain. Germline CDR1 is MNHNS and CDR2 is SASEGT. The V and J ends lost 3 bases and 1 base respectively, with 12 bases between them. This CDR3 is 15 amino acids long. CDR3 nucleotide sequence: TGTGCCAGCAGTGAGTACACCCGGGGGAACACTGAAGCTTTCTTT. This encodes CASSEYTRGNTEAFF.

This clone has only one observation. The genes are TRBV29-1 and TRBJ2-5; D is tentatively TRBD1 or TRBD2 (6 bases each). CDR3 length equals 12 residues. From germline, CDR1 is SQVTM and CDR2 ANQGSEA. Trimming removed 4 bases from V and 5 bases from J, with 11 bases in between. The CDR3: CSVARGRETQYF. In DNA form, the CDR3 reads TGCAGCGTTGCAAGGGGGAGGGAGACCCAGTACTTC.

The chain combines TRBV6-5 with TRBJ1-2, with no clear D. Trimming cost V 5 bases and J 3 bases, with 13 bases left between them. The CDR3 consists of 14 residues. Germline V gives CDR1 MNHEY, CDR2 SVGAGI. CDR3 loop: CASSTERSDYGYTF. The CDR3 nucleotides read TGTGCCAGCAGTACCGAACGGTCGGACTATGGCTACACCTTC.

The V gene is TRBV2, the J gene TRBJ2-4; 9 nucleotides agree with TRBD2. This CDR3 is 13 amino acids long. Trimming at V came to 6 bases and at J to 9 bases, leaving 6 bases not matched to a gene. Per germline, CDR1 SNHLY and CDR2 FYNNEI. The chain's CDR3 is CASRAGGLTIQYF. The DNA for the CDR3 is TGTGCCAGCAGGGCGGGGGGGCTAACCATTCAGTACTTC.

This chain joins TRBV5-6 and TRBJ2-1; D not resolved. This CDR3 comprises 15 residues. From germline, CDR1 is SGHDT and CDR2 YYEEEE. V was pared by 5 bases and J by 0 bases, with 12 bases between. The CDR3 DNA follows: TGTGCCAGCAGTCCTGACTGGAGCTCCTACAATGAGCAGTTCTTC. This sequence encodes CASSPDWSSYNEQFF.

The chain uses TRBV4-1 and TRBJ2-7; D perhaps matches TRBD2 (5 bases). The CDR3 sequence is 16 residues long. The germline gives CDR1 MGHRA, CDR2 YSYEKL. Trimming took 1 base from V and 4 from J, leaving 17 bases between them. Here the CDR3 DNA reads TGCGCCAGCAGCCAAGGTCCGGGCCGTCGGGGATACGAGCAGTACTTC. Protein product: CASSQGPGRRGYEQYF.

The CDR3 region is CASSLGGAGANVLTF. The CDR3, as DNA: TGTGCCAGCAGCTTAGGGGGAGCCGGGGCCAACGTCCTGACTTTC. The V call is TRBV7-6, the J call TRBJ2-6; D possibly corresponds to TRBD2 (5 bases). V lost 1 base and J lost 4, with 8 bases in between. CDR1 and CDR2 from the germline V gene are SGHVS and FNYEAQ. The CDR3 totals 15 residues.

The V and J genes are TRBV4-1 and TRBJ2-4; D unresolved. V shed 1 base and J shed 10 bases, with 20 bases lying between them. The CDR3 contains 16 residues. Per the germline V gene, CDR1 is MGHRA and CDR2 is YSYEKL. CDR3 in amino acids: CASSQALLRTTSIQYF. CDR3 in DNA: TGCGCCAGCAGCCAAGCCCTACTAAGGACGACGAGTATTCAGTACTTC.

The J gene is TRBJ1-2, the V gene TRBV25-1; the D gene is possibly TRBD1 (5 bases). Trimming cost V 3 bases and J 2 bases, with 16 bases left between them. The CDR3 consists of 16 residues. CDR1 and CDR2 from the germline V gene are MGHDK and SYGVNS. The CDR3 region has the DNA TGTGCCAGCAGTGAGGGGGGGAATTGGCCCAACTATGGCTACACCTTC. Protein: CASSEGGNWPNYGYTF.

The rearrangement joins TRBV7-9 to TRBJ2-5; D is possibly TRBD1 or TRBD2 (6 bases each). CDR1 and CDR2 from the germline V gene are SEHNR and FQNEAQ (reference sequence). V lost 3 bases and J lost 2, with 16 bases in between. The CDR3 sequence is 16 residues long. The CDR3 nucleotides are TGTGCCAGCAGCTTTGCCGGGCGCGGGACACAAGAGACCCAGTACTTC. The encoded protein is CASSFAGRGTQETQYF.

The chain joins TRBV6-1 to TRBJ1-2; perhaps TRBD1 as D (6 bases). Trimming removed 4 bases at V and 4 bases at J, with 13 bases between. The CDR3 is 14 residues long. Per germline, CDR1 MNHNS and CDR2 SASEGT. The CDR3 is CASSVSGASYGYTF. The CDR3 DNA follows: TGTGCCAGCAGTGTATCGGGGGCGAGCTATGGCTACACCTTC.

V is TRBV4-1 and J is TRBJ2-7; tentative D call: TRBD2 (5 bases). Germline V gives CDR1 MGHRA, CDR2 YSYEKL. The V end was cut by 1 base, the J end by 6 bases, with 25 bases between. This CDR3 spans 18 amino acids. CDR3 protein: CASSQVAGGIVIRAEQYF. CDR3 DNA sequence: TGCGCCAGCAGCCAAGTGGCGGGCGGTATTGTAATACGGGCCGAGCAGTACTTC.

The chain is built from TRBV10-3 and TRBJ1-1; no clear D gene. Germline CDR1 reads ENHRY; CDR2 reads SYGVKD. Trimming took off 2 bases at V and 1 base at J, with 14 bases between the two ends. This CDR3 has 16 amino acids. This chain's CDR3 is CAISEPSGTRNTEAFF. The CDR3 bases are TGTGCCATCAGTGAGCCCTCGGGAACTAGGAACACTGAAGCTTTCTTT.

V is TRBV7-9 and J is TRBJ2-7, with D maybe TRBD2 (6 bases). Germline CDR1 and CDR2: SEHNR and FQNEAQ (reference sequence). The CDR3 covers 15 residues. Trimming stripped 5 bases from V and 7 bases from J, with 21 bases between. CDR3 DNA sequence: TGTGCCAGCAGCCTAAGCTTTCAGGGAGGATGGGAGCAGTACTTC. It codes for CASSLSFQGGWEQYF.

Here the CDR3 DNA reads TGTGCCAGCAGCTCCTTTTTGCGGGGGTACGAGCAGTACTTC. Translation: CASSSFLRGYEQYF. The chain joins TRBV7-2 to TRBJ2-7; 7 nucleotides match TRBD2. Trimming cost V 4 bases and J 4 bases; bases outside gene matches: 7. Germline CDR1 reads SGHTA; CDR2 reads FQGNSA. CDR3 length: 14 amino acids.

This rearrangement joins TRBV7-9 to TRBJ1-3, with D possibly being TRBD1 (5 bases). CDR1 and CDR2 from the germline V gene are SEHNR and FQNEAQ (reference sequence). The CDR3 loop spans 15 amino acids. V lost 1 base to trimming and J lost 2 bases, with 9 bases between them. The CDR3 sequence is CASSLEGSPGNTIYF. CDR3 sequence (DNA): TGTGCCAGCAGCTTAGAGGGGAGCCCTGGAAACACCATATATTTT.

This rearrangement joins TRBV7-6 to TRBJ1-6, with 8 positions matching TRBD1. The CDR3 sequence is 16 residues long. Germline lookup yields CDR1 SGHVS and CDR2 FNYEAQ. Trimming removed 1 base from V and 7 bases from J; junction bases left unmatched: 6. The CDR3 protein is CASSLVAGGRNSPLHF. The CDR3 DNA reads TGTGCCAGCAGCTTAGTCGCAGGGGGCAGGAATTCACCCCTCCACTTT.

The chain carries TRBV6-1 and TRBJ2-7; D call uncertain. Germline CDR1 and CDR2: MNHNS and SASEGT. This CDR3 contains 14 residues. V was clipped by 0 bases and J by 5 bases, with 11 bases between them. Here the CDR3 DNA reads TGTGCCAGCAGTGAAGCGCTGGTGACACACGAGCAGTACTTC. It codes for CASSEALVTHEQYF.

V usage is TRBV6-5 and J usage is TRBJ1-3; D possibly corresponds to TRBD1 (5 bases). V was shortened by 4 bases and J by 1 base, with 8 bases between the two germline ends. CDR1 and CDR2 from the germline V gene are MNHEY and SVGAGI. The CDR3 is 14 amino acids. The CDR3 region has the DNA TGTGCCAGCAGTTTCAGACAGTCTGGAAACACCATATATTTT. Translation gives CASSFRQSGNTIYF.

This clone occurred a few times. Other DNA sequences in the sample encode the same CDR3. The chain joins TRBV19 to TRBJ2-1, with D perhaps TRBD2 (6 bases). Germline V gives CDR1 LNHDA, CDR2 SQIVND (reference sequence). Deletions cut 6 bases from V and 4 bases from J, with 10 bases between. CDR3 length: 13 amino acids. CDR3 DNA: TGTGCCAGTAGAGGGCGGGGATACAATGAGCAGTTCTTC. Encoded protein: CASRGRGYNEQFF.

The rearrangement uses TRBV21-1 and TRBJ2-7; the D call of TRBD1 is as the table states it, not checked on the DNA. TRBV21-1 constitutes a pseudogene. The CDR3 runs to 15 residues. The CDR3 region is CASSKLLDSPYEQYF. In DNA form, the CDR3 reads TGTGCCAGCAGCAAACTCCTGGACAGTCCCTACGAGCAGTACTTC.